A single sample is the source of the 10 T cell receptor beta chains below, sequenced in a study of T cell responses to AZD1222 COVID-19 vaccine. TCRdb's copy holds only in-frame clones and misses some; the assay was immunoSEQ multiplex PCR. The sample includes fewer than 130,000 clones, about 87% seen only once; the top ten take roughly 15%. The sequencing here drew on peripheral blood, taken 28 days after the second AZD1222 dose. These receptor sequences come from an adult who received the AZD1222 COVID-19 vaccine.

CDR3 sequence reads: CASSPQLSGLAGRTDTQYF. CDR3 DNA: TGTGCCAGCAGCCCTCAACTTTCGGGACTAGCGGGTCGCACAGATACGCAGTATTTT. This chain links TRBV7-9 with TRBJ2-3; 12 positions agree with TRBD2. The CDR3 contains 19 residues. After removal of 5 bases from V and 1 base from J, the junction contained 13 bases not matched to a gene. Germline loops: CDR1 SEHNR, CDR2 FQNEAQ (reference sequence). The complete variable domain, with remaining parts taken from reference TRBV7-9 and TRBJ2-3, reads DTGVSQNPRHKITKRGQNVTFRCDPISEHNRLYWYRQTLGQGPEFLTYFQNEAQLEKSRLLSDRFSAERPKGSFSTLEIQRTEQGDSAMYLCASSPQLSGLAGRTDTQYFGPGTRLTVL.

This rearrangement joins TRBV5-8 to TRBJ1-3; D remains ambiguous. Germline-derived CDR1 and CDR2 are SGHTS and YDEGEE. V lost 5 bases and J 0 bases, leaving 6 bases between the germline ends. This CDR3 has 13 residues. The CDR3 DNA sequence: TGTGCCAGCAGGTTGACCTCTGGAAACACCATATATTTT. This codes for CASRLTSGNTIYF.

The chain links TRBV12-5 to TRBJ1-5; D is uncertain. CDR1 and CDR2 (germline): LGHNT, FRNRAP. The CDR3 is made up of 13 amino acids. V was clipped by 1 base and J by 11 bases, with 12 bases between them. The CDR3 is CASGLALTGTQHF. CDR3 bases: TGTGCTAGTGGTTTGGCTCTGACGGGCACCCAGCATTTT.

The chain links TRBV6-1 to TRBJ2-3; 12 bases agree with TRBD2. Trimming took 2 bases from V and 2 from J; bases not matched to a gene: 8. The CDR3 consists of 18 residues. Germline lookup yields CDR1 MNHNS and CDR2 SASEGT. The CDR3 DNA reads as TGTGCCAGCAGTGAAAGACTAGCGGGGGTTCGCTTCACAGATACGCAGTATTTT. This translates into CASSERLAGVRFTDTQYF.

The gene calls are TRBV12-3 or TRBV12-4 and TRBJ1-5, with D unclear. V shed 11 bases and J shed 4 bases, with 12 bases lying between them. The length of the CDR3 is 12 residues. DNA for the CDR3: TGTGCCGTTAGTCGGGGAAATCAGCCCCAGCATTTT. It codes for CAVSRGNQPQHF.

The genes are TRBV7-2 and TRBJ2-7; no firm D call. Germline V lookup: CDR1 SGHTA, CDR2 FQGNSA. The CDR3 consists of 14 residues. V lost 2 bases, J lost 3 bases, and 11 bases lay in between. CDR3 region: CASSLSRANYEQYF. Here the CDR3 DNA reads TGTGCCAGCAGCTTATCAAGGGCAAACTACGAGCAGTACTTC.

V gene TRBV18 combines with J gene TRBJ1-4, with 8 bases matching TRBD1. The germline gives CDR1 KGHSH, CDR2 LQKENI. The ends lost 2 bases at V and 5 bases at J; junction bases unmatched: 4. CDR3 length: 15 residues. DNA for the CDR3: TGTGCCAGCTCACCAACCCGGACAGGGAATGAAAAACTGTTTTTT. It yields the protein CASSPTRTGNEKLFF.

The chain couples TRBV29-1 to TRBJ1-1, with 8 bases lining up with TRBD1. Germline CDR1 is SQVTM and CDR2 is ANQGSEA. CDR3 length: 15 residues. The CDR3 sequence is CNPTGQGALRTEAFF. The DNA of the CDR3 is TGCAACCCCACGGGGCAGGGGGCCTTGAGGACTGAAGCTTTCTTT.

The V gene is TRBV12-5, the J gene TRBJ2-3; 7 nucleotides match TRBD2. The CDR3 consists of 14 residues. Germline CDR1 and CDR2: LGHNT and FRNRAP. V was clipped by 6 bases and J by 6 bases; unmatched bases: 9. The CDR3 DNA reads as TGTGCTAGTGGCGTGTTTAGCGGGCAGGATACGCAGTATTTT. It encodes CASGVFSGQDTQYF.

This chain uses TRBV27 with TRBJ2-3; no reliable D call. Germline V lookup: CDR1 MNHEY, CDR2 SMNVEV (reference sequence). The CDR3 contains 14 residues. V dropped 8 bases and J dropped 0 bases, with 12 bases sitting between them. The CDR3 spells CASSHGLSTDTQYF. DNA of the CDR3: TGTGCCAGCTCCCATGGGCTTAGCACAGATACGCAGTATTTT.